In this sample, the clone carrying this T cell receptor (beta chain) turned up once. Data came from immunoSEQ multiplex PCR; TCRdb stores just in-frame clones and leaves some out. This table holds fewer than 20,000 clones, around 84% found once. This CDR3 comprises 12 residues. Trimming cost V 2 bases and J 3 bases, with 6 bases left between them. Germline V CDR1 and CDR2: SGHRS, YFSETQ. The record originates from a study of tumor-infiltrating lymphocytes in localized non-small cell lung cancer. The sequence derives from a human donor with non-small cell lung cancer. This rearrangement joins TRBV5-1 to TRBJ2-7; D is undetermined. Sequencing used uninvolved lung tissue not adjacent to the tumor. The CDR3 sequence: CASSLSVYEQYF. The CDR3 coding sequence is TGCGCCAGCAGCTTATCGGTCTACGAGCAGTACTTC.